These 11 T cell receptor beta chains were all obtained from the same sample, sequenced in a study of blood T cell repertoires in COVID-19. Sequencing used immunoSEQ multiplex PCR; TCRdb keeps in-frame clones, though not all of them. The data show just under 300,000 clones, around 87% seen once. The material sequenced was peripheral blood. The receptor source for this set is a man aged 65 to 85 with acute or convalescent COVID-19.

The chain has TRBV7-6 and TRBJ2-2; no clear D gene. The CDR3 loop spans 14 amino acids. Trimming cost V 4 bases and J 1 base, with 7 bases left between them. Looked up from germline, CDR1 is SGHVS and CDR2 is FNYEAQ. CDR3 sequence (DNA): TGTGCCAGCAGCTCCCAACTGAACACCGGGGAGCTGTTTTTT. Protein sequence: CASSSQLNTGELFF.

This clone was recorded a few times. The V gene is TRBV28, the J gene TRBJ2-1, with 11 bases lining up with TRBD2. This CDR3 is 17 amino acids long. V lost 6 bases, J lost 5 bases, and 12 bases stayed unmatched. In germline, CDR1 is MDHEN, CDR2 SYDVKM. CDR3 nucleotide sequence: TGTGCCAGCAGGATTACGACTAGCGGGACCCTGCACAATGAGCAGTTCTTC. It codes for CASRITTSGTLHNEQFF. The whole variable domain, filled in from reference TRBV28 and TRBJ2-1, reads DVKVTQSSRYLVKRTGEKVFLECVQDMDHENMFWYRQDPGLGLRLIYFSYDVKMKEKGDIPEGYSVSREKKERFSLILESASTNQTSMYLCASRITTSGTLHNEQFFGPGTRLTVL.

The chain uses TRBV18 and TRBJ1-3; perhaps TRBD1 as D (6 bases). In germline, CDR1 is KGHSH, CDR2 LQKENI. This CDR3 contains 15 residues. Trimming removed 4 bases from V and 4 bases from J, with 14 bases in between. CDR3: CASSLTGQLGNTIYF. The CDR3 DNA is TGTGCCAGCTCACTCACCGGACAGCTCGGAAACACCATATATTTT.

V is TRBV3-1 (or the pseudogene TRBV3-2) and J is TRBJ1-1; D is ambiguous. Germline CDR1 LGHDT, CDR2 YNNKEL (reference sequence). Trimming stripped 1 base from V and 10 bases from J, with 10 bases between. This CDR3 region has 12 residues. The CDR3 coding sequence is TGTGCCAGCAGCCAAGCGAGGTCACGAGCTTTCTTT. It encodes CASSQARSRAFF.

Concerning this clone itself: It is unclear where the CDR3 begins or ends on the DNA, so no DNA is shown, and the CDR3 is as TCRdb lists it. The chain is built from TRBV21-1 and TRBJ2-7; the table's D call TRBD1 went unverified against the DNA. TRBV21-1 constitutes a pseudogene. The CDR3 numbers 18 amino acids, ends counted. The CDR3 reads CASSKAIKWGQGAKRQYF.

This clone was found once. The V gene is TRBV28, the J gene TRBJ2-7; 9 positions agree with TRBD1. V dropped 7 bases and J dropped 5; count of bases not matched to a gene: 9. Germline V lookup: CDR1 MDHEN, CDR2 SYDVKM. The CDR3 has 14 amino acids. CDR3 DNA sequence: TGTGCCAGCACCTACGCCGGGACAGGGAACGAGCAGTACTTC. Protein sequence: CASTYAGTGNEQYF.

For this clone: Additional DNA sequences in this sample encode the identical CDR3. This chain connects TRBV20-1 to TRBJ1-5; D is ambiguous. CDR1 and CDR2 (germline): DFQATT, SNEGSKA (reference sequence). This CDR3 comprises 11 residues. Trimming removed 3 bases at V and 4 bases at J, with 4 bases between. CDR3 sequence reads: CSASGNQPQHF. In nucleotides, the CDR3 is TGCAGTGCTAGCGGGAATCAGCCCCAGCATTTT.

The chain joins TRBV12-3 or TRBV12-4 to TRBJ2-3; 7 bases align to TRBD2. Trimming cost V 2 bases and J 5 bases; bases outside gene matches: 1. The CDR3 is made up of 13 amino acids. The CDR3 here is CASSLRTRDTQYF. CDR3 nucleotide sequence: TGTGCCAGCAGTTTAAGGACTAGAGATACGCAGTATTTT.

The genes are TRBV2 and TRBJ2-5, with 12 positions matching TRBD2. V shed 5 bases, J shed 2 bases, and the junction held 6 bases outside the gene matches. CDR1 is SNHLY and CDR2 is FYNNEI in the germline V gene. The CDR3 has 16 residues. The CDR3 DNA sequence: TGTGCCAGCAGTCCCCGACTAGCGGGGGAACAAGAGACCCAGTACTTC. Protein product: CASSPRLAGEQETQYF. Drawing the rest from reference TRBV2 and TRBJ2-5, the complete variable domain is EPEVTQTPSHQVTQMGQEVILRCVPISNHLYFYWYRQILGQKVEFLVSFYNNEISEKSEIFDDQFSVERPDGSNFTLKIRSTKLEDSAMYFCASSPRLAGEQETQYFGPGTRLLVL.

This clone was detected only a few times. V gene TRBV6-2 or TRBV6-3 combines with J gene TRBJ2-3; 8 bases align to TRBD2. The V gene's germline CDR1 is MNHEY and CDR2 SVGEGT. V shed 6 bases and J 2 bases; nucleotides not matched to a gene: 4. The CDR3 spans 14 residues. CDR3 DNA: TGTGCCAGCAGCCCAGCGGGGGACACAGATACGCAGTATTTT. It translates to CASSPAGDTDTQYF.

The V gene is TRBV7-8, the J gene TRBJ2-7; weak D call: TRBD1 (6 bases). Trimming shortened V by 4 bases and J by 0 bases, and 13 bases separated the two germline ends. The CDR3 is 15 residues long. Germline V CDR1 and CDR2: SGHVS, FQNEAQ. The CDR3 DNA follows: TGTGCCAGCAGCTCGAACAGGGTTAGCTCCTACGAGCAGTACTTC. Amino acid sequence: CASSSNRVSSYEQYF.